The 6 T cell receptor beta chains below come from one sample, sequenced in a study of cytomegalovirus exposure and HLA in healthy donors. PCR amplification relied on 60 Vbeta primers (plus 13 Jbeta primers). Sequencing was performed with immunoSEQ multiplex PCR; in TCRdb, only in-frame clones are kept and a portion is missing. This sample has about 160,000 clones, with more than 65% found just once. Sequencing was performed on PBMCs. Receptors originate from a man over 45 in good health and CMV-seropositive.

The CDR3 bases are TGTGCCAGCAGCTTTTCGACAGGCCCCAATCCCCAGCATTTT. Its translation: CASSFSTGPNPQHF. This chain links TRBV9 with TRBJ1-5; maybe TRBD1 (6 bases). CDR1 SGDLS and CDR2 YYNGEE come from the germline V gene. CDR3 length: 14 amino acids. The germline V and J ends were trimmed by 4 bases and 10 bases, with 18 bases remaining between them.

The chain recombines TRBV7-2 with TRBJ2-5, with 15 bases fitting TRBD2. With 3 bases clipped from V and 4 bases from J, the junction kept 3 bases outside the gene matches. The CDR3 is 16 residues long. The germline V gene has CDR1 SGHTA and CDR2 FQGNSA. CDR3 bases: TGTGCCAGCAGCTTTCAGGGACTAGCGGGGGGAGAGACCCAGTACTTC. Its translation is CASSFQGLAGGETQYF.

The CDR3 here is CASSGSLALSTDTQYF. CDR3 coding DNA: TGTGCCAGCAGCGGTAGTCTAGCGCTTAGCACAGATACGCAGTATTTT. The chain links TRBV5-4 to TRBJ2-3, with D possibly matching TRBD2 (6 bases). V was trimmed by 4 bases and J by 0 bases, leaving 15 bases between them. From germline, CDR1 is SGHNT and CDR2 YYREEE (reference sequence). The CDR3 consists of 16 residues.

The chain's CDR3 is CASSLTEANEQYF. The CDR3 DNA sequence: TGTGCCAGCAGCCTTACCGAGGCCAACGAGCAGTACTTC. The chain joins TRBV5-4 to TRBJ2-7; no clear D gene. CDR1 is SGHNT, CDR2 YYREEE, per germline (reference sequence). V gave up 4 bases and J gave up 5 bases, with 13 bases separating them. This CDR3 comprises 13 residues.

The chain carries TRBV5-6 and TRBJ1-3; D call uncertain. V was cut by 1 base and J by 0 bases, with 14 bases left in between. CDR1 and CDR2 from the germline V gene are SGHDT and YYEEEE. The CDR3 is 17 residues long. CDR3 DNA: TGTGCCAGCAGCTTGAAGGAGGATCTGTACTCTGGAAACACCATATATTTT. Translating gives CASSLKEDLYSGNTIYF.

This chain uses TRBV18 with TRBJ1-1; D not certain. Trimming left V 1 base short and J 0 bases short, with 9 bases between. The CDR3 consists of 15 residues. Germline CDR1 KGHSH, CDR2 LQKENI. CDR3 loop: CASSPQSSMNTEAFF. CDR3 DNA sequence: TGTGCCAGCTCACCACAAAGCTCAATGAACACTGAAGCTTTCTTT.